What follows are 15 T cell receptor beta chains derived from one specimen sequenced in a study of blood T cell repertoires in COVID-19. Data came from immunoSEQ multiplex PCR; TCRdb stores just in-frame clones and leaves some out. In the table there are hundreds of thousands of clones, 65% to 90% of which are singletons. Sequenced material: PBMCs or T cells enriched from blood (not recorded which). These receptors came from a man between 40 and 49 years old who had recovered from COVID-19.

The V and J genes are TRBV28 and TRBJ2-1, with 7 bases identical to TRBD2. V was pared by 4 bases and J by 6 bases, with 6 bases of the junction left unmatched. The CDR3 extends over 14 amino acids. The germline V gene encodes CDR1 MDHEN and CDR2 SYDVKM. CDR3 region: CASSSRTSRNEQFF. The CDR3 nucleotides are TGTGCCAGCAGTTCACGGACTAGTCGCAATGAGCAGTTCTTC.

The CDR3: CASSPGQQRTDTQYF. DNA of the CDR3: TGCGCCAGCAGCCCGGGACAACAACGCACAGATACGCAGTATTTT. The chain joins TRBV5-1 to TRBJ2-3; weak D call: TRBD1 (6 bases). The germline V gene has CDR1 SGHRS and CDR2 YFSETQ. The V and J ends lost 4 bases and 1 base respectively, with 13 bases between them. The CDR3 contains 15 residues. Full variable domain (missing parts from reference TRBV5-1 and TRBJ2-3): KAGVTQTPRYLIKTRGQQVTLSCSPISGHRSVSWYQQTPGQGLQFLFEYFSETQRNKGNFPGRFSGRQFSNSRSEMNVSTLELGDSALYLCASSPGQQRTDTQYFGPGTRLTVL.

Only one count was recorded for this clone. As DNA, the CDR3 is TGCGCCAGCAGCATTACTATGAACACTGAAGCTTTCTTT. Its translation: CASSITMNTEAFF. The chain has TRBV4-3 and TRBJ1-1; no definite D call. Trimming removed 5 bases from V and 0 bases from J, with 7 bases in between. Germline assignment: CDR1 LGHNA and CDR2 YSLEER. The CDR3 runs 13 residues.

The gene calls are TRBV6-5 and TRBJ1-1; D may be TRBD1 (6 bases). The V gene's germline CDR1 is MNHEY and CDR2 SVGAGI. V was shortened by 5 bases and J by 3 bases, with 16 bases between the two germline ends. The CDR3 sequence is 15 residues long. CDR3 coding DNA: TGTGCCAGCAGTCCCCGGGGGGGCGGCTACACTGAAGCTTTCTTT. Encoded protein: CASSPRGGGYTEAFF.

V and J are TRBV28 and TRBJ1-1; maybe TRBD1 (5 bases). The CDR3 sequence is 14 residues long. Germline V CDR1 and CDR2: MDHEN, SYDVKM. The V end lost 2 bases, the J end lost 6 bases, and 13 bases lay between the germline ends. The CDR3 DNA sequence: TGTGCCAGCAGTTTAACTACAGGCGGAGCTGAAGCTTTCTTT. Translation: CASSLTTGGAEAFF.

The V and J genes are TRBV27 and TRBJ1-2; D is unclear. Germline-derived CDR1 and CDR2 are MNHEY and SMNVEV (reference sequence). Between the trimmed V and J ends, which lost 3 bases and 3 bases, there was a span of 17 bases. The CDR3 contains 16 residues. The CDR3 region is CASSFRFTRRDYGYTF. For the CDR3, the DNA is TGTGCCAGCAGTTTTCGATTCACCCGAAGAGACTATGGCTACACCTTC.

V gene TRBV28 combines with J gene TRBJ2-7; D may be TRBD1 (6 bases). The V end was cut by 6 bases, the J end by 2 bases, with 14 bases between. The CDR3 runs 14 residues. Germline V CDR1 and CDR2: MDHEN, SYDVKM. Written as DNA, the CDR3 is TGTGCCAGCAGGACAGGACAATATACCTACGAGCAGTACTTC. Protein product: CASRTGQYTYEQYF.

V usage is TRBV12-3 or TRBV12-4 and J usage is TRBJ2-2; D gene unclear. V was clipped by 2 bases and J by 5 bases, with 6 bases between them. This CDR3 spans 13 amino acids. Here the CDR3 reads CASSLTGTGELFF. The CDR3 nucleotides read TGTGCCAGCAGTTTAACGGGTACCGGGGAGCTGTTTTTT.

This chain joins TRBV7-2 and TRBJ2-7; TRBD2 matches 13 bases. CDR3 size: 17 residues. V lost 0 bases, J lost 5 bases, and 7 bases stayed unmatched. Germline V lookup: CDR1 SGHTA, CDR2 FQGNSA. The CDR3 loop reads CASSLATTSGRIHEQYF. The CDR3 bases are TGTGCCAGCAGCTTAGCAACGACTAGCGGGAGGATCCACGAGCAGTACTTC.

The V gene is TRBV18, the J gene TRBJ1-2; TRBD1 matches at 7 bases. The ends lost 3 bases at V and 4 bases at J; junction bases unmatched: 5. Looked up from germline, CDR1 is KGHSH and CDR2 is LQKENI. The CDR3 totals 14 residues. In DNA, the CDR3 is TGTGCCAGCTCACCTCAGGGACAGACCTATGGCTACACCTTC. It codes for CASSPQGQTYGYTF.

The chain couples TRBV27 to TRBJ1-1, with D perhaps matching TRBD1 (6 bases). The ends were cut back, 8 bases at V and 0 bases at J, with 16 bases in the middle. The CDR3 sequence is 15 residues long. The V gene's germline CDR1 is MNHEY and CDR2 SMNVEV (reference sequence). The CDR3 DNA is TGTGCCAGCGCAACCGGGACAATGATGAACACTGAAGCTTTCTTT. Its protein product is CASATGTMMNTEAFF.

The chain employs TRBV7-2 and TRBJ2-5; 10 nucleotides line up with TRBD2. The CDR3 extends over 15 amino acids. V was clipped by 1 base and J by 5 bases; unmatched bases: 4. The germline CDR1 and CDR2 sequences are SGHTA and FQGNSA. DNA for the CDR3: TGTGCCAGCAGCTTAGTGCTAGCGGGGGTGGAGACCCAGTACTTC. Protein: CASSLVLAGVETQYF.

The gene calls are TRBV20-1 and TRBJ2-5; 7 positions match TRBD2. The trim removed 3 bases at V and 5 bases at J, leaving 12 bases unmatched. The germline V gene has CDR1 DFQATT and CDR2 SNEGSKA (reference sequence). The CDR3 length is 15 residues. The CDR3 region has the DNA TGCAGTGCTAGTGCCCCGCGCGGGAGAATGGAGACCCAGTACTTC. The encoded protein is CSASAPRGRMETQYF.

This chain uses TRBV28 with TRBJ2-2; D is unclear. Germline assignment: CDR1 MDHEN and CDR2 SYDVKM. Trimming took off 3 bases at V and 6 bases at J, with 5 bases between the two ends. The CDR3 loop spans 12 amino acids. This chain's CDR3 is CASSLAAGELFF. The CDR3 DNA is TGTGCCAGCAGTTTGGCCGCCGGGGAGCTGTTTTTT.

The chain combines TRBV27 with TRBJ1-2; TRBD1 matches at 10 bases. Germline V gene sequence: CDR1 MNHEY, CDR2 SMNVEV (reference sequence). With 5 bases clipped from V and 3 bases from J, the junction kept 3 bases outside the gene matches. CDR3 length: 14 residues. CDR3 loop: CASSVDRGDYGYTF. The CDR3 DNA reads TGTGCCAGCAGTGTGGACAGGGGGGACTATGGCTACACCTTC.